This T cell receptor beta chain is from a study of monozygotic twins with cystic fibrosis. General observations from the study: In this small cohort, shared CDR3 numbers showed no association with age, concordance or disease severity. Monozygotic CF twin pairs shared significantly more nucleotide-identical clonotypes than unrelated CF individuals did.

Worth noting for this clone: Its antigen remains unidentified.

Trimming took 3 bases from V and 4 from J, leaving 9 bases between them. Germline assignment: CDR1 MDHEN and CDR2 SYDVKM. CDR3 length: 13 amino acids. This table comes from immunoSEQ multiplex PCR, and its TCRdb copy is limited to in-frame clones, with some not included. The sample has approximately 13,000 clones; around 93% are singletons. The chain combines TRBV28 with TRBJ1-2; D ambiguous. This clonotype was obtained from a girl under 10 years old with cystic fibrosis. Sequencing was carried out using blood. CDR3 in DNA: TGTGCCAGCAGTTTTGGGGATGTCTATGGCTACACCTTC. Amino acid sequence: CASSFGDVYGYTF.